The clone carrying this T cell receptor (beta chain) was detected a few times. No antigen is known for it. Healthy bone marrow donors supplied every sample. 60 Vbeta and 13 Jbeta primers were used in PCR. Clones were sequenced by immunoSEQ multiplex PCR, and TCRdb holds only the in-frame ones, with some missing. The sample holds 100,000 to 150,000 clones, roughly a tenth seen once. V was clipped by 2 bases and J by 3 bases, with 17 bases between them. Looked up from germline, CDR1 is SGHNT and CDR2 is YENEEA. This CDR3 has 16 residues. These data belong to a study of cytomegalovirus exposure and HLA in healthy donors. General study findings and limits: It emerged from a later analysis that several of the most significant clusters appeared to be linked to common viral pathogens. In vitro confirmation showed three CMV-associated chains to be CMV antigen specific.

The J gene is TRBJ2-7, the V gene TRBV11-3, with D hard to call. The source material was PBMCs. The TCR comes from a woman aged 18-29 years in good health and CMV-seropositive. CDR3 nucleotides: TGTGCCAGCAGCTTAAGGTCCGCTGAGGCTCACTACGAGCAGTACTTC. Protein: CASSLRSAEAHYEQYF. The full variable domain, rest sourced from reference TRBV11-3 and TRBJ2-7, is EAGVVQSPRYKIIEKKQPVAFWCNPISGHNTLYWYLQNLGQGPELLIRYENEEAVDDSQLPKDRFSAERLKGVDSTLKIQPAELGDSAVYLCASSLRSAEAHYEQYFGPGTRLTVT.